The entry that follows covers one T cell receptor beta chain sequence. This sample stems from a study of CD8 T cells in Susac syndrome. With random hexamers, roughly 0.45 to 1 ug RNA was reverse transcribed. TCRdb reanalysed the immunoSEQ multiplex PCR reads using MiXCR and keeps one entry per CDR3 protein. The sample records some 220,000 distinct CDR3 sequences, 95% being singletons. Trimming shortened V by 3 bases and J by 0 bases, and 18 bases separated the two germline ends. This CDR3 region has 18 residues. Germline CDR1 reads MNHEY; CDR2 reads SVGAGI. This clonotype was sampled from a human donor with multiple sclerosis. The rearrangement links TRBV6-5 to TRBJ2-4; tentatively, D is TRBD2 (5 bases). Source material: CD4+ T cells from PBMCs. This CDR3 is CASSYRFEGSTAKNIQYF. As DNA, the CDR3 is TGTGCCAGCAGTTATAGGTTTGAGGGCTCGACAGCCAAAAACATTCAGTACTTC.